These 7 T cell receptor beta chains were sequenced from one sample in a study of T cell responses to AZD1222 COVID-19 vaccine. The table came from immunoSEQ multiplex PCR; TCRdb's copy has only in-frame clones and leaves some out. The sample yields 130,000 to 150,000 clones, roughly four fifths seen once. Specimen: peripheral blood, collected on day 0 of MenACWY control vaccination. These receptors came from an adult in good health.

The J gene is TRBJ1-2, the V gene TRBV12-3 or TRBV12-4; 7 bases match TRBD1. The CDR3 loop spans 12 amino acids. After removal of 7 bases from V and 8 bases from J, the junction contained 7 bases not matched to a gene. This chain's CDR3 is CASNLDRDGYTF. Written as DNA, the CDR3 is TGTGCCAGCAACCTAGACAGGGACGGCTACACCTTC.

The chain employs TRBV5-4 and TRBJ1-2, with 10 bases identical to TRBD1. The CDR3 has 15 residues. The germline V gene has CDR1 SGHNT and CDR2 YYREEE (reference sequence). Trimming at V came to 4 bases and at J to 9 bases, leaving 12 bases not matched to a gene. As DNA, the CDR3 is TGTGCCAGCAGCGGGGATTCGACAGGGGGCATAAGCTACACCTTC. Protein product: CASSGDSTGGISYTF.

In this sample, this clone turned up a few times. The chain joins TRBV7-3 to TRBJ2-6; a weak D match, TRBD1 (6 bases). The ends were cut back, 4 bases at V and 3 bases at J, with 16 bases in the middle. The CDR3 runs 17 residues. CDR1 and CDR2 (germline): SGHTA, FQGTGA. The CDR3 DNA sequence: TGTGCCAGCAGCTCCAAAGGGGGTGGAGATGGGGCCAACGTCCTGACTTTC. Translated: CASSSKGGGDGANVLTF.

J is TRBJ2-3 and V is TRBV7-3, with TRBD1 matching over 12 bases. The germline V gene has CDR1 SGHTA and CDR2 FQGTGA. The junction had 6 bases not matched to a gene; V was cut back by 4 bases and J by 4 bases. This CDR3 has 16 amino acids. The CDR3 DNA reads as TGTGCCAGCAGCTACCTTGGGACAGGGGGCCCAGATACGCAGTATTTT. The encoded protein is CASSYLGTGGPDTQYF.

The chain employs TRBV6-2 or TRBV6-3 and TRBJ2-7, with a weak D call TRBD2 (5 bases). Germline-derived CDR1 and CDR2 are MNHEY and SVGEGT. The CDR3 consists of 13 residues. V was pared by 5 bases and J by 3 bases, with 11 bases between. CDR3 sequence: CASSATILYEQYV. The CDR3, as DNA: TGTGCCAGCAGTGCGACTATCCTCTACGAGCAGTACGTC.

This sequence joins TRBV7-8 and TRBJ1-5; 7 bases fit TRBD1. The CDR3 is made up of 16 amino acids. Germline V gene lookup returns CDR1 SGHVS and CDR2 FQNEAQ. J gave up 7 bases and V 5 bases, and 14 bases lay outside the gene matches. Here the CDR3 reads CASSVDSQGGRQPQHF. CDR3 sequence (DNA): TGTGCCAGCAGCGTAGATTCGCAGGGGGGACGGCAGCCCCAGCATTTT.

The rearrangement links TRBV7-2 to TRBJ2-3, with a possible D match to TRBD2 (7 bases). The V end lost 8 bases, the J end lost 6 bases, and 15 bases lay between the germline ends. CDR1 SGHTA and CDR2 FQGNSA come from the germline V gene. The CDR3 has 13 residues. Here the CDR3 reads CASGRGGFDTQYF. The CDR3 nucleotides read TGTGCCAGCGGAAGGGGGGGATTTGATACGCAGTATTTT.